Presented here are 21 T cell receptor beta chains from one specimen sequenced in a study of T cell repertoires in cytomegalovirus infection. TCRdb re-derived calls from the reads in MiXCR, one entry per CDR3 protein. The sample lists roughly 600,000 distinct CDR3 sequences, approximately 24% seen once, with roughly 8% in the top ten. Sequences were obtained from CD8+ T cells from PBMCs. The receptors here all came from a human donor in good health (CMV status not recorded). Some clones in this sample may be carry-over from other donors' samples.

This chain joins TRBV5-5 and TRBJ2-1, with D unclear. The CDR3 runs to 15 residues. Germline-derived CDR1 and CDR2 are SGHKS and YYEKEE (reference sequence). V was pared by 0 bases and J by 0 bases, with 7 bases between. Here the CDR3 DNA reads TGTGCCAGCAGCTTGGAGGCGCACTCCTACAATGAGCAGTTCTTC. This gives the protein CASSLEAHSYNEQFF. The full variable domain, its missing parts supplied by reference TRBV5-5 and TRBJ2-1, is DAGVTQSPTHLIKTRGQQVTLRCSPISGHKSVSWYQQVLGQGPQFIFQYYEKEERGRGNFPDRFSARQFPNYSSELNVNALLLGDSALYLCASSLEAHSYNEQFFGPGTRLTVL.

This clonotype was seen a few times. This rearrangement joins TRBV2 to TRBJ2-5; TRBD2 matches 9 bases. CDR3 size: 15 residues. The J segment lost 1 base and the V segment lost 6 bases, leaving 6 bases of the junction unmatched. CDR1 and CDR2 (germline): SNHLY, FYNNEI. The CDR3 nucleotides are TGTGCCAGCAGGGCGTGGCGGGGGGGCCAAGAGACCCAGTACTTC. It yields the protein CASRAWRGGQETQYF.

A few counts support this clonotype. The chain links TRBV5-6 to TRBJ2-1; a weak D match, TRBD1 (5 bases). The CDR3 runs to 12 residues. V was pared by 9 bases and J by 5 bases, with 12 bases between. CDR1 and CDR2 (germline): SGHDT, YYEEEE. This CDR3 reads CAISTGHNEQFF. CDR3 nucleotides: TGTGCCATATCCACAGGTCACAATGAGCAGTTCTTC. Drawing the rest from reference TRBV5-6 and TRBJ2-1, the complete variable domain is DAGVTQSPTHLIKTRGQQVTLRCSPKSGHDTVSWYQQALGQGPQFIFQYYEEEERQRGNFPDRFSGHQFPNYSSELNVNALLLGDSALYLCAISTGHNEQFFGPGTRLTVL.

In its sample, this clonotype was seen a few times. This rearrangement joins TRBV20-1 to TRBJ2-7; D call uncertain. CDR1 is DFQATT and CDR2 is SNEGSKA in the germline V gene (reference sequence). The CDR3 has 11 residues. As DNA, the CDR3 is TGCAGCCTAACGTTGGTGTCCGAGCAGTACGTC. Its translation: CSLTLVSEQYV.

This rearrangement joins TRBV5-5 to TRBJ2-7; TRBD1 might be the D (6 bases). This CDR3 has 14 amino acids. V gave up 5 bases and J gave up 2 bases, with 14 bases separating them. Germline CDR1 reads SGHKS; CDR2 reads YYEKEE (reference sequence). For the CDR3, the DNA is TGTGCCAGCAGGGGTGCAGGGGACGCCTACGAGCAGTACTTC. As protein: CASRGAGDAYEQYF.

The CDR3, as DNA: TGTGCCACCAGTGTGCGAGGTATCCGATGGGAAAAACTGTTTTTT. This gives the protein CATSVRGIRWEKLFF. The chain employs TRBV24-1 and TRBJ1-4, with D unresolved. Germline V gene data show CDR1 as KGHDR and CDR2 as SFDVKD. The CDR3 consists of 15 residues. Trimming took 5 bases from V and 8 from J, leaving 17 bases between them.

This clonotype was observed at least ten times. V is TRBV4-1 and J is TRBJ2-1; possibly TRBD1 for D (6 bases). V was clipped by 1 base and J by 12 bases, with 19 bases between them. Germline lookup yields CDR1 MGHRA and CDR2 YSYEKL. The CDR3 is 15 residues long. The CDR3 loop reads CASSQVIEQGLGQFF. Written as DNA, the CDR3 is TGCGCCAGCAGCCAAGTTATAGAACAGGGCCTCGGGCAGTTCTTC.

In this sample, this clonotype turned up once. The J gene is TRBJ2-5, the V gene TRBV12-5; D remains unclear. Germline V CDR1 and CDR2: LGHNT, FRNRAP. CDR3 length: 11 residues. V lost 2 bases to trimming and J lost 5 bases, with 3 bases between them. The CDR3 reads CASGLRETQYF. The CDR3 nucleotides read TGTGCTAGTGGTTTGCGGGAGACCCAGTACTTC.

In this sample, this clonotype turned up many times. This chain's CDR3 is CASSLGPGTFNTEAFF. In nucleotides, the CDR3 is TGTGCCAGCAGTTTGGGGCCAGGGACTTTTAACACTGAAGCTTTCTTT. V usage is TRBV28 and J usage is TRBJ1-1; TRBD1 might be the D (5 bases). The CDR3 extends over 16 amino acids. The ends were cut back, 3 bases at V and 2 bases at J, with 16 bases in the middle. Per germline, CDR1 MDHEN and CDR2 SYDVKM.

The chain couples TRBV27 to TRBJ2-7; tentatively, D is TRBD2 (6 bases). Germline V gene sequence: CDR1 MNHEY, CDR2 SMNVEV (reference sequence). The CDR3 is 14 amino acids. The germline V and J ends were trimmed by 5 bases and 4 bases, with 15 bases remaining between them. The CDR3 loop reads CASSAAGTHYEQYF. The CDR3 DNA sequence: TGTGCCAGCAGTGCCGCCGGGACTCATTACGAGCAGTACTTC.

The chain employs TRBV7-9 and TRBJ2-1, with unresolved D. CDR1 SEHNR and CDR2 FQNEAQ come from the germline V gene (reference sequence). There are 16 residues in the CDR3. V was cut by 6 bases and J by 0 bases, with 15 bases left in between. CDR3 loop: CASRPLSESSYNEQFF. CDR3 sequence (DNA): TGTGCCAGCAGACCCCTGTCGGAAAGCTCCTACAATGAGCAGTTCTTC.

This clonotype has a count of ten or more. J is TRBJ2-1 and V is TRBV12-3 or TRBV12-4, with unresolved D. V was shortened by 2 bases and J by 8 bases, with 13 bases between the two germline ends. This CDR3 is 14 amino acids long. CDR3 sequence reads: CASSLISGTDEQFF. In nucleotides, the CDR3 is TGTGCCAGCAGTTTAATTAGTGGCACGGATGAGCAGTTCTTC.

The sample holds a few counts of this clonotype. The chain couples TRBV28 to TRBJ1-1; TRBD1 matches at 7 bases. The CDR3 length is 15 residues. V lost 6 bases, J lost 6 bases, and 13 bases stayed unmatched. CDR1 and CDR2 (germline): MDHEN, SYDVKM. CDR3 in amino acids: CASRYHRDRISEAFF. The CDR3 DNA sequence: TGTGCCAGCAGATACCACCGGGACAGAATTTCTGAAGCTTTCTTT.

The table lists this clonotype with many counts. The chain couples TRBV20-1 to TRBJ1-1, with a possible D match to TRBD1 (6 bases). CDR3 length: 15 amino acids. Per germline, CDR1 DFQATT and CDR2 SNEGSKA (reference sequence). V lost 2 bases to trimming and J lost 3 bases, with 16 bases between them. The CDR3 bases are TGCAGTGCTAGACCGTACAGGGATTTGGACACTGAAGCTTTCTTT. Translation: CSARPYRDLDTEAFF.

This chain uses TRBV29-1 with TRBJ2-3; 8 bases align to TRBD1. The CDR3 has 15 amino acids. J lost 2 bases, V lost 8 bases, and 12 bases had no gene match. CDR1 and CDR2 from the germline V gene are SQVTM and ANQGSEA. CDR3 amino acids: CSTGGSGSPTDTQYF. The CDR3 bases are TGCAGCACAGGGGGATCCGGGAGTCCCACAGATACGCAGTATTTT.

The table lists this clonotype with a few counts. This chain links TRBV27 with TRBJ2-1, with TRBD1 identical over 9 bases. The germline gives CDR1 MNHEY, CDR2 SMNVEV (reference sequence). The V and J ends lost 5 bases and 5 bases, in that order; junction bases with no gene match: 10. The CDR3 has 16 amino acids. CDR3 residues: CASSPSRTGVHNEQFF. CDR3 bases: TGTGCCAGCAGTCCTTCGAGGACAGGGGTTCACAATGAGCAGTTCTTC.

This clonotype was seen ten or more times. The chain employs TRBV7-8 and TRBJ1-4; D not resolved. The CDR3 sequence is 14 residues long. Germline values: CDR1 SGHVS, CDR2 FQNEAQ. Trimming cost V 5 bases and J 0 bases, with 7 bases left between them. The CDR3 DNA reads TGTGCCAGCAGCGTCACTGCAACTAATGAAAAACTGTTTTTT. The encoded protein is CASSVTATNEKLFF. The whole variable domain, filled in from reference TRBV7-8 and TRBJ1-4, reads GAGVSQSPRYKVAKRGQDVALRCDPISGHVSLFWYQQALGQGPEFLTYFQNEAQLDKSGLPSDRFFAERPEGSVSTLKIQRTQQEDSAVYLCASSVTATNEKLFFGSGTQLSVL.

This chain links TRBV20-1 with TRBJ1-2, with TRBD1 matching over 7 bases. With V trimmed by 6 bases and J by 8 bases, 15 bases remained unmatched. The CDR3 has 14 amino acids. From germline, CDR1 is DFQATT and CDR2 SNEGSKA (reference sequence). The CDR3 sequence: CSATGATGQNGYTF. The DNA for the CDR3 is TGCAGTGCCACGGGGGCGACAGGGCAGAACGGCTACACCTTC.

The genes are TRBV9 and TRBJ1-2; TRBD1 aligns across 10 bases. V shed 0 bases, J shed 2 bases, and the junction held 10 bases outside the gene matches. The germline V gene has CDR1 SGDLS and CDR2 YYNGEE. This CDR3 has 18 amino acids. CDR3 in amino acids: CASSVGGSTGGSNYGYTF. In nucleotides, the CDR3 is TGTGCCAGCAGCGTAGGAGGATCGACAGGGGGCTCCAACTATGGCTACACCTTC.

In its sample, this clonotype was seen many times. V gene TRBV7-9 combines with J gene TRBJ2-3; possibly TRBD2 for D (5 bases). Germline values: CDR1 SEHNR, CDR2 FQNEAQ (reference sequence). Between the trimmed V and J ends, which lost 6 bases and 4 bases, there was a span of 14 bases. The CDR3 covers 14 residues. The CDR3 DNA is TGTGCCAGCAGAGGACTCGGGGTCCCAGATACGCAGTATTTT. Amino acids: CASRGLGVPDTQYF.

This clonotype was observed a handful of times. V is TRBV28 and J is TRBJ1-6; possible D gene TRBD1, 6 bases. From germline, CDR1 is MDHEN and CDR2 SYDVKM. V lost 2 bases and J 3 bases, leaving 11 bases between the germline ends. The CDR3 is 16 residues long. The CDR3 bases are TGTGCCAGCAGTTTAGCGGGACACCTCTATAATTCACCCCTCCACTTT. Encoded protein: CASSLAGHLYNSPLHF.